This T cell receptor beta chain was recorded in a study of naive and memory T cell subsets. Study observations and caveats: Naive repertoires, especially CD8, held a few larger clonotypes, possibly memory cells re-expressing CD45RA. Clonotypes are single alpha or beta chains, not paired receptors. Activation and differentiation may alter RNA-based TCR counts.

The CDR3 sequence is 16 residues long. Germline assignment: CDR1 LNHNV and CDR2 YYDKDF (reference sequence). Trimming cost V 4 bases and J 0 bases, with 14 bases left between them. Cells stained for CD3, CD4, CD8, CD45RA and CD27 were sorted into four subsets. This clonotype has a count of ten or more. Its target is unknown. Both TRBC1 and TRBC2 were covered by a beta constant-region primer of two equimolar oligonucleotides. Ligated cDNA was amplified by four rounds of PCR with nested alpha and beta constant-region primers and SP2. TCRdb called the UMI-ligation and nested PCR reads again in MiXCR, with one record for every CDR3 protein. The sample has over 90,000 distinct CDR3 sequences; approximately 10% are singletons.

The source is a human donor in good health. The genes are TRBV15 and TRBJ2-3; maybe TRBD1 (6 bases). Input material: naive CD4+ T cells from blood. Here the CDR3 reads CATSIGARGSTDTQYF. The DNA for the CDR3 is TGTGCCACCAGCATCGGAGCCAGGGGAAGCACAGATACGCAGTATTTT. The complete variable domain, with remaining parts taken from reference TRBV15 and TRBJ2-3, reads DAMVIQNPRYQVTQFGKPVTLSCSQTLNHNVMYWYQQKSSQAPKLLFHYYDKDFNNEADTPDNFQSRRPNTSFCFLDIRSPGLGDTAMYLCATSIGARGSTDTQYFGPGTRLTVL.